This record looks at one T cell receptor (beta chain) sequence and its context. This entry comes from a study of blood T cell repertoires in COVID-19. Study-level background: The United States, Italy and Spain were the sources of the acute and convalescent COVID-19 samples.

V shed 9 bases and J shed 6 bases, with 17 bases lying between them. The CDR3 sequence is 13 residues long. In the original processing: Amplifying reference gene primers gave estimates of nucleated cell counts. The repertoire was sequenced with immunoSEQ multiplex PCR; TCRdb's copy has only in-frame clones and lacks some. From that table come the V and J calls and clone size; the DNA was used to work out D and trimming. Here the sample spans about 150,000 clones, more than 70% being singletons. The rearrangement joins TRBV12-3 or TRBV12-4 to TRBJ2-5; D perhaps matches TRBD2 (5 bases). The sequence was obtained from a man aged 45 to 65 who had recovered from COVID-19. Input material: peripheral blood. This chain's CDR3 is CASRGVGRKTQYF. In DNA, the CDR3 is TGTGCCAGTCGGGGAGTGGGTCGAAAGACCCAGTACTTC.